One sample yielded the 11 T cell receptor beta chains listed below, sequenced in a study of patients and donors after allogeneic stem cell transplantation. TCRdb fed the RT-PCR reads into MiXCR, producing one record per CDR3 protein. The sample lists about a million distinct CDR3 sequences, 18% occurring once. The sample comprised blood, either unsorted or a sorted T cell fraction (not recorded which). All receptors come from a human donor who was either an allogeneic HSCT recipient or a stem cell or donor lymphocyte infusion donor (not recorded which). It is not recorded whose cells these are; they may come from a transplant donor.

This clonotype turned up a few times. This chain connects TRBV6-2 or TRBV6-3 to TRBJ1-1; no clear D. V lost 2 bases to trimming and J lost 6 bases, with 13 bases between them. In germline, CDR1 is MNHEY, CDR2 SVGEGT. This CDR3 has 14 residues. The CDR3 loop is CASSYPPGLSEAFF. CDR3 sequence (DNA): TGTGCCAGCAGTTACCCCCCGGGTCTCTCTGAAGCTTTCTTT.

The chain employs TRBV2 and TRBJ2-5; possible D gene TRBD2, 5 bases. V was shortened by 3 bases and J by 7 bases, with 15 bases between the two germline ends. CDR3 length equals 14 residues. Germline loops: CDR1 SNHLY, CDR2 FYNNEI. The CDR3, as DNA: TGTGCCAGCAGTGATGGGGAGCTACCGGGGACCCAGTACTTC. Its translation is CASSDGELPGTQYF.

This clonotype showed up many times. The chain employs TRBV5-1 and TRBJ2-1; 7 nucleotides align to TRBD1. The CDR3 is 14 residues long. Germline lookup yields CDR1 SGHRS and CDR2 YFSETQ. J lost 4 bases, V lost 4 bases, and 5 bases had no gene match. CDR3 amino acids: CASSLRGQYNEQFF. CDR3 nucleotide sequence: TGCGCCAGCAGCCTAAGGGGGCAATACAATGAGCAGTTCTTC.

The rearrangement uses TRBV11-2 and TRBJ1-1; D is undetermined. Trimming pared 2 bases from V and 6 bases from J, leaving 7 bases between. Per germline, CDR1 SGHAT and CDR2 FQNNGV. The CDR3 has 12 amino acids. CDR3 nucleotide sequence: TGTGCCAGCAGCTTACCGGAGCCTGAAGCTTTCTTT. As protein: CASSLPEPEAFF.

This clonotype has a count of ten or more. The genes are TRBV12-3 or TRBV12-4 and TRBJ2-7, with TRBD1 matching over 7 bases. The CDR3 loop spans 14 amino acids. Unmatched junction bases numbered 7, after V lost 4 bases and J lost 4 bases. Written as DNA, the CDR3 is TGTGCCAGCAGTTCCGGAGGACAGGAGTACGAGCAGTACTTC. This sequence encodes CASSSGGQEYEQYF.

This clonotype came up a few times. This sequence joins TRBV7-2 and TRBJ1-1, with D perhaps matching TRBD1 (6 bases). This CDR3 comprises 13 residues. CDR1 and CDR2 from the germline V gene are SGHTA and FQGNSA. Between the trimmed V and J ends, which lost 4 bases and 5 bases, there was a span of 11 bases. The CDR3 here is CASSYYQGTEAFF. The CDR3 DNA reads TGTGCCAGCAGCTACTACCAGGGGACTGAAGCTTTCTTT.

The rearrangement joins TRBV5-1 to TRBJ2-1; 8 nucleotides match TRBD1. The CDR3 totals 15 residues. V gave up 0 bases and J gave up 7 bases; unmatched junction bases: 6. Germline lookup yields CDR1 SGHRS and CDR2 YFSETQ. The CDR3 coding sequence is TGCGCCAGCAGCTTGGCCGAGACAGGGGTTAATGAGCAGTTCTTC. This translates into CASSLAETGVNEQFF.

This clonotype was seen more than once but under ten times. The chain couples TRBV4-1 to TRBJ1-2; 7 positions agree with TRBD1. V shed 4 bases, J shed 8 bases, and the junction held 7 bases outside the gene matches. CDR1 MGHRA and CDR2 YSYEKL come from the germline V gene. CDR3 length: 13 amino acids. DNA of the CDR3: TGCGCCAGCAGCCGACAGGGAGTGGAGGGCTACACCTTC. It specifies CASSRQGVEGYTF.

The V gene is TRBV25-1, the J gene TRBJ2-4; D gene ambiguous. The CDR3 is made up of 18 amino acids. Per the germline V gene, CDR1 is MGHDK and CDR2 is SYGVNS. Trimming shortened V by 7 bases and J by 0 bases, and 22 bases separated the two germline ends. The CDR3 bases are TGTGCCAGCAAAGAACCCCCTCAGGCCGGTCTAGCCAAAAACATTCAGTACTTC. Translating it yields CASKEPPQAGLAKNIQYF. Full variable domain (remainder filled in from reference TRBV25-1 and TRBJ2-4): EADIYQTPRYLVIGTGKKITLECSQTMGHDKMYWYQQDPGMELHLIHYSYGVNSTEKGDLSSESTVSRIRTEHFPLTLESARPSHTSQYLCASKEPPQAGLAKNIQYFGAGTRLSVL.

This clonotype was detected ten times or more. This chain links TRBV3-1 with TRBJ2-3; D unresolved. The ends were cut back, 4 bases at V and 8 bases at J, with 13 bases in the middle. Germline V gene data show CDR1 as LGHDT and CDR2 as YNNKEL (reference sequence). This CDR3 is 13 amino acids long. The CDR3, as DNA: TGTGCCAGCAGCCTATTTTACCCGGGTACGCAGTATTTT. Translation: CASSLFYPGTQYF.

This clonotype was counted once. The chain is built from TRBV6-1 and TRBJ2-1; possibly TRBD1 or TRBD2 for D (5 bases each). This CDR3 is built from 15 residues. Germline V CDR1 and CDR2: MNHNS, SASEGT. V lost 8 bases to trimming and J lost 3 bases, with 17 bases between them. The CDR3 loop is CASQLGPGLYNEQFF. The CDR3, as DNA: TGTGCCAGCCAACTGGGACCTGGCCTCTACAATGAGCAGTTCTTC.